The 15 T cell receptor beta chains presented below share a single source sample, sequenced in a study of neurological immune-mediated disorders. From the 5' RACE reads, TCRdb called clonotypes with MiXCR, one entry per CDR3 protein. The sample includes approximately 100,000 distinct CDR3 sequences, roughly 3.5% of them seen just once. The sample comprised PBMCs. All receptors come from a woman aged 45-65 years with multiple sclerosis.

This clonotype was seen repeatedly, ten times or more. The chain employs TRBV7-9 and TRBJ2-7; 7 nucleotides match TRBD2. J gave up 7 bases and V 1 base, and 13 bases lay outside the gene matches. The V gene's germline CDR1 is SEHNR and CDR2 FQNEAQ (reference sequence). This CDR3 has 16 amino acids. The CDR3 reads CASSLVGTTQPGEQYF. DNA for the CDR3: TGTGCCAGCAGCTTAGTCGGGACTACCCAACCTGGGGAGCAGTACTTC.

This clonotype was detected ten times or more. The chain is built from TRBV7-2 and TRBJ1-3; TRBD1 matches at 7 bases. The CDR3 loop spans 15 amino acids. The trim removed 2 bases at V and 0 bases at J, leaving 1 base unmatched. Germline V gene data show CDR1 as SGHTA and CDR2 as FQGNSA. The CDR3 nucleotides are TGTGCCAGCAGCTTACCAGGGGGCTCTGGAAACACCATATATTTT. As protein: CASSLPGGSGNTIYF.

This clonotype was observed at least ten times. This chain uses TRBV4-3 with TRBJ1-5, with unresolved D. The CDR3 is 16 amino acids. From germline, CDR1 is LGHNA and CDR2 YSLEER. With 0 bases removed from V and 6 bases from J, the gap between germline ends came to 15 bases. The CDR3 loop is CASSQDSAVGIQPQHF. CDR3 bases: TGCGCCAGCAGCCAAGACTCGGCAGTAGGTATTCAGCCCCAGCATTTT.

This clonotype has ten or more counts. The chain recombines TRBV7-2 with TRBJ2-1, with 14 nucleotides matching TRBD2. V lost 5 bases to trimming and J lost 9 bases; unmatched junction nucleotides: 6. Germline assignment: CDR1 SGHTA and CDR2 FQGNSA. This CDR3 is built from 15 residues. Here the CDR3 reads CASSLTSGGAVEQFF. In DNA, the CDR3 is TGTGCCAGCAGCCTGACTAGCGGGGGGGCTGTTGAGCAGTTCTTC.

This clonotype was observed at least ten times. CDR3 sequence reads: CASTQLPDRQETQYF. The CDR3 coding sequence is TGTGCCAGCACCCAACTCCCGGACAGACAAGAGACCCAGTACTTC. The chain combines TRBV6-2 or TRBV6-3 with TRBJ2-5; D is possibly TRBD1 (6 bases). The CDR3 loop spans 15 amino acids. Trimming shortened V by 7 bases and J by 2 bases, and 17 bases separated the two germline ends. CDR1 is MNHEY, CDR2 SVGEGT, per germline.

This clonotype was detected many times. The CDR3 reads CASSVSGTPSSYNEQFF. In nucleotides, the CDR3 is TGTGCCAGCAGCGTGAGCGGGACTCCCAGCTCCTACAATGAGCAGTTCTTC. This sequence joins TRBV7-2 and TRBJ2-1; 7 bases fit TRBD2. With V trimmed by 5 bases and J by 0 bases, 10 bases remained unmatched. This CDR3 has 17 amino acids. Germline CDR1 reads SGHTA; CDR2 reads FQGNSA.

This clonotype was recorded at least ten times. The genes are TRBV15 and TRBJ2-1, with 8 bases matching TRBD2. This CDR3 has 15 residues. Germline lookup yields CDR1 LNHNV and CDR2 YYDKDF (reference sequence). V dropped 0 bases and J dropped 6; count of bases not matched to a gene: 4. Here the CDR3 reads CATSREPGGSNEQFF. The CDR3 bases are TGTGCCACCAGCAGAGAGCCGGGGGGGAGCAATGAGCAGTTCTTC.

This clonotype was picked up a small number of times. The chain employs TRBV20-1 and TRBJ2-7; no clear D gene. The ends were cut back, 0 bases at V and 0 bases at J, with 12 bases in the middle. The CDR3 runs to 15 residues. The germline V gene has CDR1 DFQATT and CDR2 SNEGSKA (reference sequence). The CDR3 here is CSARDLLTGSYEQYF. Here the CDR3 DNA reads TGCAGTGCTAGAGATCTCCTTACGGGCTCCTACGAGCAGTACTTC.

This clonotype was seen many times. V is TRBV3-1 and J is TRBJ2-2; a possible D gene is TRBD2 (6 bases). Trimming stripped 1 base from V and 8 bases from J, with 23 bases between. The CDR3 contains 18 residues. Germline CDR1 LGHDT, CDR2 YNNKEL (reference sequence). This chain's CDR3 is CASSQVRTGVSVTGELFF. CDR3 bases: TGTGCCAGCAGCCAAGTCCGCACGGGGGTGTCGGTTACGGGGGAGCTGTTTTTT.

Ten or more counts support this clonotype. J is TRBJ2-1 and V is TRBV29-1; weak D call: TRBD2 (6 bases). CDR1 SQVTM and CDR2 ANQGSEA come from the germline V gene. V lost 7 bases to trimming and J lost 2 bases, with 12 bases between them. The CDR3 sequence is 13 residues long. The CDR3 DNA reads as TGCAGCGCTCCTAGCGAGGCCTACAATGAGCAGTTCTTC. This encodes CSAPSEAYNEQFF.

The sample holds many counts of this clonotype. The rearrangement links TRBV7-2 to TRBJ2-7; D is possibly TRBD2 (5 bases). The V end was cut by 0 bases, the J end by 3 bases, with 12 bases between. This CDR3 contains 15 residues. The germline CDR1 and CDR2 sequences are SGHTA and FQGNSA. This CDR3 is CASSLARVGSYEQYF. CDR3 DNA sequence: TGTGCCAGCAGCTTAGCGCGGGTGGGCAGCTACGAGCAGTACTTC.

In the case of this clonotype: A much larger clonotype is one base distant, so this may be a read error. V gene TRBV20-1 combines with J gene TRBJ1-4; D is unresolved. The CDR3 extends over 10 amino acids. Germline V CDR1 and CDR2: DFQATT, SNEGSKA (reference sequence). The CDR3 coding sequence is TGCAGTGCTGCTAGGGAAACACTGTTTTTT. This sequence encodes CSAARETLFF.

This clonotype was observed many times. The rearrangement uses TRBV20-1 and TRBJ1-1; D gene uncertain. The V gene lost 4 bases and the J gene lost 1 base, with 16 bases spanning the gap. The CDR3 length is 15 residues. Germline CDR1 and CDR2: DFQATT and SNEGSKA (reference sequence). The CDR3 nucleotides are TGCAGTGCTATCCCCGTGGGGTTGGGGAACACTGAAGCTTTCTTT. Translated, it gives CSAIPVGLGNTEAFF.

This clonotype was observed at least ten times. The rearrangement links TRBV12-3 or TRBV12-4 to TRBJ2-3, with 10 bases that match TRBD1. Trimming at V came to 5 bases and at J to 6 bases, leaving 5 bases not matched to a gene. CDR3 length: 14 residues. The CDR3 sequence: CASSPDRGSDTQYF. CDR3 nucleotide sequence: TGTGCCAGCAGTCCGGACAGGGGGTCGGATACGCAGTATTTT.

Of note for this clonotype: A much larger clone differs by one base, so this may be a read error. The conserved phenylalanine or tryptophan is not found at the CDR3 terminus, so this likely reflects a read error. The chain links TRBV12-3 or TRBV12-4 to TRBJ1-6, with D hard to call. Trimming shortened V by 3 bases and J by 10 bases, and 13 bases separated the two germline ends. CDR3 length equals 14 residues. The CDR3 DNA reads as TGTGCCAGCAGTTTTGGGCGGGAAGGATCACCCCTCCACTGT. This gives the protein CASSFGREGSPLHC.